This entry lists 7 T cell receptor beta chains sequenced from one sample in a study of cytomegalovirus exposure and HLA in healthy donors. The table came from immunoSEQ multiplex PCR; TCRdb's copy has only in-frame clones and leaves some out. The data show about 60,000 clones, over 85% seen once. Sequencing was performed on PBMCs. The origin of the receptors is a woman aged 18-29 years in good health and CMV-seronegative.

This chain connects TRBV11-2 to TRBJ1-2, with TRBD1 matching over 7 bases. Per germline, CDR1 SGHAT and CDR2 FQNNGV. V was pared by 11 bases and J by 1 base, with 16 bases of the junction left unmatched. This CDR3 is built from 16 residues. The CDR3 coding sequence is TGTGCCGGAGAGGGACAGCCGATTGGGGATAACTATGGCTACACCTTC. As protein: CAGEGQPIGDNYGYTF.

The rearrangement uses TRBV28 and TRBJ1-5; D gene unclear. The CDR3 contains 14 residues. Germline assignment: CDR1 MDHEN and CDR2 SYDVKM. V lost 5 bases to trimming and J lost 7 bases, with 15 bases between them. CDR3 sequence reads: CASSPHGEGQPQHF. DNA for the CDR3: TGTGCCAGCAGTCCCCACGGGGAAGGGCAGCCCCAGCATTTT.

The chain combines TRBV27 with TRBJ1-1; no firm D call. V was pared by 4 bases and J by 1 base, with 7 bases between. Germline V gives CDR1 MNHEY, CDR2 SMNVEV (reference sequence). The CDR3 runs to 13 residues. CDR3: CASSYQANTEAFF. As DNA, the CDR3 is TGTGCCAGCAGTTATCAGGCGAACACTGAAGCTTTCTTT.

The J gene is TRBJ2-3, the V gene TRBV28; maybe TRBD1 (7 bases). This CDR3 is 16 amino acids long. Germline V gene data show CDR1 as MDHEN and CDR2 as SYDVKM. The V end was cut by 4 bases, the J end by 5 bases, with 19 bases between. CDR3 protein: CASSSFSGPGGDTQYF. CDR3 DNA sequence: TGTGCCAGCAGTTCTTTCAGCGGGCCAGGGGGAGATACGCAGTATTTT.

The CDR3 DNA is TGTGCCAGCAGCTCCGCGGGGGGGAACACTGAAGCTTTCTTT. As protein: CASSSAGGNTEAFF. The J gene is TRBJ1-1, the V gene TRBV7-8; TRBD1 might be the D (5 bases). V was clipped by 4 bases and J by 1 base, with 10 bases between them. This CDR3 has 14 amino acids. Germline CDR1 reads SGHVS; CDR2 reads FQNEAQ.

This chain links TRBV19 with TRBJ2-2; weak D call: TRBD2 (6 bases). The CDR3 is made up of 15 amino acids. The germline gives CDR1 LNHDA, CDR2 SQIVND (reference sequence). Trimming cost V 7 bases and J 3 bases, with 15 bases left between them. In nucleotides, the CDR3 is TGTGCCAGTAACGTATTCGGGGGTTACACCGGGGAGCTGTTTTTT. This encodes CASNVFGGYTGELFF.

The V gene is TRBV5-3, the J gene TRBJ2-7, with D perhaps matching TRBD1 (6 bases). TRBV5-3 is recorded as an ORF, its role being uncertain. The CDR3 extends over 14 amino acids. V lost 4 bases and J lost 6, with 17 bases in between. DNA of the CDR3: TGTGCCAGAAGCCACGGACAGCGACTTGGCGAGCAGTACGTC. Translating it yields CARSHGQRLGEQYV.